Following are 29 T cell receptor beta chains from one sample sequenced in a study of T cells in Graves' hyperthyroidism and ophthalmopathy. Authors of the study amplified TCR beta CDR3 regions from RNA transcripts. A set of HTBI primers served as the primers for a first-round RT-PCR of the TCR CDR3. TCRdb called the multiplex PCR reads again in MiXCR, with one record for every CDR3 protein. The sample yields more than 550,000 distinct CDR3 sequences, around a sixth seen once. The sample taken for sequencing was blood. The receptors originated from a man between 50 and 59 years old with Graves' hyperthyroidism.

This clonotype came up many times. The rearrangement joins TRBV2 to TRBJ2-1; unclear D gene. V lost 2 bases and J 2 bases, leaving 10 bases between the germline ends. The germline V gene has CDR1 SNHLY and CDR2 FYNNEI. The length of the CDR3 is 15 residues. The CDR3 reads CASSERLPPYNEQFF. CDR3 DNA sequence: TGTGCCAGCAGTGAAAGACTCCCCCCCTACAATGAGCAGTTCTTC.

In DNA, the CDR3 is TGCAGTGCTAGAGTAGGGACAGGGGGCTACTATGGCTACACCTTC. Protein: CSARVGTGGYYGYTF. This chain uses TRBV20-1 with TRBJ1-2; 12 bases match TRBD1. CDR3 length: 15 amino acids. The J segment lost 3 bases and the V segment lost 1 base, leaving 3 bases of the junction unmatched. CDR1 and CDR2 from the germline V gene are DFQATT and SNEGSKA (reference sequence).

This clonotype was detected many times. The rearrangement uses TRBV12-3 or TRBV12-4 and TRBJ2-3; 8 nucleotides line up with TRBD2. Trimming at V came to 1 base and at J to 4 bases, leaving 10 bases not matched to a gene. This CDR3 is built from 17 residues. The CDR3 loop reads CASSLDEAGAGADTQYF. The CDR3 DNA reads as TGTGCCAGCAGTTTAGACGAAGCGGGAGCGGGGGCAGATACGCAGTATTTT.

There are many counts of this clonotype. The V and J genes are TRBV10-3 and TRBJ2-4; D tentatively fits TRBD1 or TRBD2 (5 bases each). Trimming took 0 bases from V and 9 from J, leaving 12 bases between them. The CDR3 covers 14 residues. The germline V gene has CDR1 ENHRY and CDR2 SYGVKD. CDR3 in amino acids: CAISESLGEPIQYF. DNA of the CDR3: TGTGCCATCAGTGAGTCTTTGGGGGAACCCATTCAGTACTTC.

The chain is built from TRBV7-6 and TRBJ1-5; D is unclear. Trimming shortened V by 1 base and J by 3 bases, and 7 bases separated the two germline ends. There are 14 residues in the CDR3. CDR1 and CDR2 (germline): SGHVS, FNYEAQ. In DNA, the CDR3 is TGTGCCAGCAGCTTAGTCCAGGACAATCAGCCCCAGCATTTT. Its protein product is CASSLVQDNQPQHF.

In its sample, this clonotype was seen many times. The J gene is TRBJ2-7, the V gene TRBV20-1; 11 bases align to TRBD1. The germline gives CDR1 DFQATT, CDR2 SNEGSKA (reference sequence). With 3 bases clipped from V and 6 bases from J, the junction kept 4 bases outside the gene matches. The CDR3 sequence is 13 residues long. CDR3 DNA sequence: TGCAGTGCTAGGAGGACAGGGGGCGGCGAGCAGTACTTC. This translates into CSARRTGGGEQYF.

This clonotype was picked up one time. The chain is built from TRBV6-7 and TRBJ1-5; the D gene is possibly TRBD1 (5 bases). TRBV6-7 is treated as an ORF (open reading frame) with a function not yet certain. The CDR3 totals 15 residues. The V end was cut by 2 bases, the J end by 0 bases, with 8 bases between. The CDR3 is CASSYRGFSNQPQHF. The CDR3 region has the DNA TGTGCCAGCAGTTACAGGGGTTTTAGCAATCAGCCCCAGCATTTT.

The CDR3 nucleotides are TGTGCCAGCAGTTACACCGGACGGCCGGGGGTCACCGGGGAGCTGTTTTTT. It translates to CASSYTGRPGVTGELFF. The chain has TRBV6-2 or TRBV6-3 and TRBJ2-2, with D perhaps TRBD2 (6 bases). Trimming took off 2 bases at V and 4 bases at J, with 17 bases between the two ends. Germline V CDR1 and CDR2: MNHEY, SVGEGT. The CDR3 runs 17 residues.

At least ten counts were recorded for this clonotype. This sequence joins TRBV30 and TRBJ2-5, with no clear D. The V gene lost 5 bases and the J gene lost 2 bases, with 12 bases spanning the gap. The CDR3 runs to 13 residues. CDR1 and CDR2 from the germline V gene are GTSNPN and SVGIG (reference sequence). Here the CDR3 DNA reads TGTGCCTGGGCCCACGGAGATCAAGAGACCCAGTACTTC. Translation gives CAWAHGDQETQYF.

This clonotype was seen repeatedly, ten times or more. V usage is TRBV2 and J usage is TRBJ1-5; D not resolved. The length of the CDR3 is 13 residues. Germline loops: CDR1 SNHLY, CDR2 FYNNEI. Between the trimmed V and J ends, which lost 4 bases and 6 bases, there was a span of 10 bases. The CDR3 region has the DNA TGTGCCAGCAGTGGACTTTGGGGTCAGCCCCAGCATTTT. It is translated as CASSGLWGQPQHF.

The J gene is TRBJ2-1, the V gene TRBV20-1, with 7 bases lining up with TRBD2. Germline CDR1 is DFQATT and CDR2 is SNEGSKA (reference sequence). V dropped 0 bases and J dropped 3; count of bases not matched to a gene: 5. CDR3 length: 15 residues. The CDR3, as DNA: TGCAGTGCTAGAGAAGAGGCGGGAGTCTACAATGAGCAGTTCTTC. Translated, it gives CSAREEAGVYNEQFF.

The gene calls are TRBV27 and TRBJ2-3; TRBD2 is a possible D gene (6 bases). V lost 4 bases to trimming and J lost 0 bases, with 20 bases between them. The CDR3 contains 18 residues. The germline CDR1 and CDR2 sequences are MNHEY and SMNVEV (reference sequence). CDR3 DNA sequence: TGTGCCAGCAGTTCACTCCCCCGACTAGGCTCTAGCACAGATACGCAGTATTTT. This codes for CASSSLPRLGSSTDTQYF.

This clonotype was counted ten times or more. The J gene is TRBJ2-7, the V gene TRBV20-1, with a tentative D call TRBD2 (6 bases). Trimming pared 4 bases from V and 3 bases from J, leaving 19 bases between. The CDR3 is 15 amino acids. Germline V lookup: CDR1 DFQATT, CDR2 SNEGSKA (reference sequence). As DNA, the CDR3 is TGCAGTGCTATTGGGTCCTGGGGGACTGACTACGAGCAGTACTTC. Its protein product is CSAIGSWGTDYEQYF.

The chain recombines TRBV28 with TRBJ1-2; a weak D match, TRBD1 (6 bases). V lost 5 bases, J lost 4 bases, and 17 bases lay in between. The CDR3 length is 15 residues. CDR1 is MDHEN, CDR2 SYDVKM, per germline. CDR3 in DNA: TGTGCCAGCAGTGAGGGGACACTCCTCCGCTATGGCTACACCTTC. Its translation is CASSEGTLLRYGYTF.

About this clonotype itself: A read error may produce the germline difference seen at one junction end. CDR3 in DNA: TGCGCCAGCAGTTTTAAGGGGGGGGACACTGAAGCTTTATTT. Its translation is CASSFKGGDTEALF. The V and J genes are TRBV5-1 and TRBJ1-1; D is perhaps TRBD1 (6 bases). Germline CDR1 reads SGHRS; CDR2 reads YFSETQ. The CDR3 is 14 residues long.

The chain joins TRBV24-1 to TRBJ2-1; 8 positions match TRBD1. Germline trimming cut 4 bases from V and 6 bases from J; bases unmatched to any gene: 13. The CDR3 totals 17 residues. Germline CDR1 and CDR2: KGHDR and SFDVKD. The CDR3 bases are TGTGCCACCAGTGACCCTCCAGGAGGACAGGGAGGCAATGAGCAGTTCTTC. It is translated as CATSDPPGGQGGNEQFF.

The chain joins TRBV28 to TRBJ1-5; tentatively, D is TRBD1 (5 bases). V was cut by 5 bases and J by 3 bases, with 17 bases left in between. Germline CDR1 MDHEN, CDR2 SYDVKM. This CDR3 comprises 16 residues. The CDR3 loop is CASSRLGRGSNQPQHF. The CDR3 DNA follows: TGTGCCAGCAGTCGCCTCGGCCGGGGGTCCAATCAGCCCCAGCATTTT.

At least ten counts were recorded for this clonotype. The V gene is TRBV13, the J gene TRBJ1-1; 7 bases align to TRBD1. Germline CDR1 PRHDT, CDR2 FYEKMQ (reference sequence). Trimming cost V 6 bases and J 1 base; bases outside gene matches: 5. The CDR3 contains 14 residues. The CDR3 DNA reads TGTGCCAGCAGACAGCAGGGGGAGAACACTGAAGCTTTCTTT. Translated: CASRQQGENTEAFF. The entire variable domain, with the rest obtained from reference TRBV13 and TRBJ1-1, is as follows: AAGVIQSPRHLIKEKRETATLKCYPIPRHDTVYWYQQGPGQDPQFLISFYEKMQSDKGSIPDRFSAQQFSDYHSELNMSSLELGDSALYFCASRQQGENTEAFFGQGTRLTVV.

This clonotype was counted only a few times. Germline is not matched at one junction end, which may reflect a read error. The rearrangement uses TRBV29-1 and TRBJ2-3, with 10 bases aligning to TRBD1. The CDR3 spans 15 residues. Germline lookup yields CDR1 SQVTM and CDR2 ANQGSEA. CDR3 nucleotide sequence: TGCAGTGTTGCAGGACAGGGGGACTGGGCAGATACGCAGTATTTT. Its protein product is CSVAGQGDWADTQYF.

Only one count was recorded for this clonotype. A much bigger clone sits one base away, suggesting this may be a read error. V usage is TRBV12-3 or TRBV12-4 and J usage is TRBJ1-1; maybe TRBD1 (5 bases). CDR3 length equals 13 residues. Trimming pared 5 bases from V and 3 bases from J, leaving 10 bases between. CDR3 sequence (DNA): TGTGCCAGCAGTAAGACAGTGGACACTGAAGCTTTCTTT. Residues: CASSKTVDTEAFF.

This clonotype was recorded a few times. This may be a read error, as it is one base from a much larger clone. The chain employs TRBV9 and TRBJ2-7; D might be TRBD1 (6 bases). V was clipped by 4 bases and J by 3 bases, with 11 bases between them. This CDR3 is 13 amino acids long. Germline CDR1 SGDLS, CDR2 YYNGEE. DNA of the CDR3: TGTGCCAGCAGCCGGACAGAATTCTACGAGCAGTACTTC. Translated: CASSRTEFYEQYF.

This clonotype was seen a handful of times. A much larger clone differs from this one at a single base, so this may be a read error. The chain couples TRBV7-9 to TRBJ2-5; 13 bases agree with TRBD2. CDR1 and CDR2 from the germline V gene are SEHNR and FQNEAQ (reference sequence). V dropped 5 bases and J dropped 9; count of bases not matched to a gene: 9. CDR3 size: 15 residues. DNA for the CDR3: TGTGCCAGCAGCCAGGGACTAGCGGGAATGGAGGCCCAGTACTTC. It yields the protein CASSQGLAGMEAQYF.

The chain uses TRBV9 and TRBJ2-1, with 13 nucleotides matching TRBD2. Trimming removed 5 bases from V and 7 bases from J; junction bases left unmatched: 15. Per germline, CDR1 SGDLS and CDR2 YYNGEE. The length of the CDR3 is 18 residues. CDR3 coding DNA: TGTGCCAGCAGTGCGCAGGGGGGAGGGACTAGCGGGGCGAATGAGCAGTTCTTC. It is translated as CASSAQGGGTSGANEQFF. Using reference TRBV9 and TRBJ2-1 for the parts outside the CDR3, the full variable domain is DSGVTQTPKHLITATGQRVTLRCSPRSGDLSVYWYQQSLDQGLQFLIQYYNGEERAKGNILERFSAQQFPDLHSELNLSSLELGDSALYFCASSAQGGGTSGANEQFFGPGTRLTVL.

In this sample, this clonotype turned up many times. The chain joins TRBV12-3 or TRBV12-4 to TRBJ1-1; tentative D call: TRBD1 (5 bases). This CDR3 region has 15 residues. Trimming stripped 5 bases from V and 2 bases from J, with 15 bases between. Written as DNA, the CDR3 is TGTGCCAGCAGTCCCCTGGGGGGGAGAAACACTGAAGCTTTCTTT. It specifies CASSPLGGRNTEAFF.

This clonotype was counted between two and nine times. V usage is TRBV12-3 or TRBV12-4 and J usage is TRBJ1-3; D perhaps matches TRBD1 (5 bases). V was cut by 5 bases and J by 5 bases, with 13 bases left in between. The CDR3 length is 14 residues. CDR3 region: CASSPRDGRNTIYF. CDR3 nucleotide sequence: TGTGCCAGCAGTCCCAGGGACGGGAGAAACACCATATATTTT.

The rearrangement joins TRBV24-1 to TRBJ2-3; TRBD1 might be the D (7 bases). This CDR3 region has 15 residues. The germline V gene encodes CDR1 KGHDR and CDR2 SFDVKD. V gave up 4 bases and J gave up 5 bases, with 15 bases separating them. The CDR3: CATSERRQGGDTQYF. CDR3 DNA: TGTGCCACCAGTGAACGAAGACAGGGAGGAGATACGCAGTATTTT.

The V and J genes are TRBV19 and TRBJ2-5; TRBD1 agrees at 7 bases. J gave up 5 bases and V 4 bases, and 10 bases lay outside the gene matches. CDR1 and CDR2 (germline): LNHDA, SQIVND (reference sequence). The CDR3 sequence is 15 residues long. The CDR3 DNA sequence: TGTGCCAGTAGTACGGGACAGCGCAAATTGGAGACCCAGTACTTC. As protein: CASSTGQRKLETQYF.

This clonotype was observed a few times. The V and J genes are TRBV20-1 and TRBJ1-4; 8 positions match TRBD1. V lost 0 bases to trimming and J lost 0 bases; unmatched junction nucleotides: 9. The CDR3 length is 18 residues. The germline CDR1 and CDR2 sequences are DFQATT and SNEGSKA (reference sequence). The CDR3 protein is CSARDPGQEVATNEKLFF. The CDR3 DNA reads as TGCAGTGCTAGAGATCCGGGACAGGAGGTTGCAACTAATGAAAAACTGTTTTTT.

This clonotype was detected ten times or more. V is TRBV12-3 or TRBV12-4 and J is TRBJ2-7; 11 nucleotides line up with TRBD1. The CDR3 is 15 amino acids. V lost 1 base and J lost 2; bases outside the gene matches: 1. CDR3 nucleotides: TGTGCCAGCAGTTTAGGGGACAGGGGGACCTACGAGCAGTACTTC. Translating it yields CASSLGDRGTYEQYF.